This TCR beta chain was identified during a study of T cell responses to AZD1222 COVID-19 vaccine. Sequencing was performed with immunoSEQ multiplex PCR; in TCRdb, only in-frame clones are kept and a portion is missing. The sample lists 91,000 or so clones; approximately 90% were seen once. CDR1 SGHRS and CDR2 YFSETQ come from the germline V gene. Trimming took 4 bases from V and 2 from J, leaving 10 bases between them. CDR3 length equals 13 residues. This receptor was identified in an adult who received the AZD1222 COVID-19 vaccine. The genes are TRBV5-1 and TRBJ2-7, with D possibly being TRBD1 (6 bases). Sequencing was performed on peripheral blood, taken 28 days after the second AZD1222 dose. CDR3 sequence (DNA): TGCGCCAGCAGCCTACAGGGAGCCTACGAGCAGTACTTC. This codes for CASSLQGAYEQYF.